This T cell receptor beta chain was sequenced for a study of blood T cell repertoires in COVID-19. V lost 5 bases to trimming and J lost 7 bases; unmatched junction nucleotides: 9. CDR3 size: 15 residues. The germline V gene has CDR1 SGHAT and CDR2 FQDESV (reference sequence). Some clones are missing from TCRdb's copy, which holds only in-frame ones; the method was immunoSEQ multiplex PCR. The sample holds 200,000 to 250,000 clones, roughly 79% seen once. The sample comprised peripheral blood. This receptor was identified in a woman aged 80 or over with COVID-19, enrolled during active disease. The chain has TRBV11-1 and TRBJ2-2; 8 bases are a match to TRBD1. CDR3 protein: CASSRRQGLGGELFF. In nucleotides, the CDR3 is TGTGCCAGCAGCCGTAGACAGGGGTTAGGCGGGGAGCTGTTTTTT.